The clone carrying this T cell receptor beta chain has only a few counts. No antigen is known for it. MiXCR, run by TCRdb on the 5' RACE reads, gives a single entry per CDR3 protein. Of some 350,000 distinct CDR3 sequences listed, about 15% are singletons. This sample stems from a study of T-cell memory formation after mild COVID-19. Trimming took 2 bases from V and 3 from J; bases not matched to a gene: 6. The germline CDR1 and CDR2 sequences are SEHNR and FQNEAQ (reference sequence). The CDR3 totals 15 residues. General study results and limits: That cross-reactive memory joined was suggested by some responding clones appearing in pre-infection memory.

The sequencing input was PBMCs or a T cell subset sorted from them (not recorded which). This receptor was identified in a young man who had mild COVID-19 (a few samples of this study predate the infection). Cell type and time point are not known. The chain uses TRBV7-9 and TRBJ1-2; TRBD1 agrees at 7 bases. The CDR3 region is CASSLTGEEDYGYTF. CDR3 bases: TGTGCCAGCAGCTTAACAGGGGAGGAGGACTATGGCTACACCTTC.